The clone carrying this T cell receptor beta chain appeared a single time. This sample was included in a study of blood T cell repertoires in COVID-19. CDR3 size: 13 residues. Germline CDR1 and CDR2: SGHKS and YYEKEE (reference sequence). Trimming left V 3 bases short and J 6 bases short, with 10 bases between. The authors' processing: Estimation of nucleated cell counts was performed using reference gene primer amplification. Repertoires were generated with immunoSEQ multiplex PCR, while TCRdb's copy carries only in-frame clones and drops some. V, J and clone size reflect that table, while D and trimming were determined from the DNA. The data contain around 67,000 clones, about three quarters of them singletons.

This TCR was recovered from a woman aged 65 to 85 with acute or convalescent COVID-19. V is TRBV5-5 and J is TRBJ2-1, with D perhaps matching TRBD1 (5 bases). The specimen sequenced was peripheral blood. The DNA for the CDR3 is TGTGCCAGCAGCTGGGGCCCCCTCAATGAGCAGTTCTTC. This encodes CASSWGPLNEQFF.